This TCR beta chain was documented in a study of T cells in Graves' hyperthyroidism and ophthalmopathy (dated by TCRdb to about 2019). For the study in its entirety: Peripheral blood was collected at initial diagnosis, before any treatment. To identify distinguishing TCR V-J signatures, a discovery cohort of some 99 patients was used, comprising 40 to 45 with Graves' ophthalmopathy and around 57 with stable Graves' hyperthyroidism. Prospective prediction of ophthalmopathy was tested in an independent validation cohort consisting of 18 hyperthyroidism patients and more than 15 patients who later progressed to ophthalmopathy. The roughly 100 discovery patients were randomly divided into training and test sets at a 7:3 ratio. In roughly six Graves' hyperthyroidism patients, the study also compared T-cell repertoires from thyroid tissue with T-cell repertoires from blood. After blood sampling, hyperthyroidism patients were treated with methimazole at a starting dose of 30 mg daily, and ophthalmopathy patients were treated with high-dose intravenous methylprednisolone. TCR Vbeta CDR3 sequencing of 140 or so peripheral blood samples (over 40 ophthalmopathy, over 70 hyperthyroidism and approximately 17 progressor patients) is reported in the paper.

In the case of this clonotype: Its antigen specificity is not known. A much more abundant neighbour one base away suggests this may be a read error.

Stable Graves' hyperthyroidism was defined as the absence of progression to ophthalmopathy over 18 months of follow-up. Hyperthyroidism patients were aged 18 to 65 years and newly diagnosed, with disease duration of less than 2 months. Any patient with an uncontrolled infection, another autoimmune disease, pregnancy or lactation was excluded. Diagnoses relied on clinical symptoms, serum thyroxine and TRAb, thyroid ultrasound and orbital computed tomography. PBMCs were isolated from more than 9 ml of fresh peripheral blood by Ficoll-Paque density gradient centrifugation. Total RNA was extracted using Trizol reagent, and RNA quality was assessed on an Agilent 2100 Bioanalyzer. According to the germline V gene, CDR1 reads MNHNS and CDR2 reads SASEGT. Its CDR3 holds 15 amino acids, cysteine through phenylalanine. Only CDR3 DNA remains: 45 bases, in frame from the first base. V trim: 7 bases; J trim: 7 bases; unmatched bases: 16.

Results the study describes overall, beyond this receptor: No statistical method was used to fix the sample size in advance, and group allocation was not hidden from the investigators. Most expanded thyroid clonotypes (frequency above 0.001) were also detected in blood, a finding suggesting that blood repertoires may reflect thyroid immune responses. A model built on a 13 V-J signature distinguished ophthalmopathy from stable hyperthyroidism, reaching around 90% sensitivity and around 82% specificity in cross-validation and 80%/75% in testing. In validation, the model predicted progression to ophthalmopathy a median of about 6 months before onset, with about 70% sensitivity and roughly 79% specificity.

The TCR beta CDR3 regions were amplified from the RNA transcripts. A first-round RT-PCR of the TCR CDR3 used the HTBI primer set with the Qiagen OneStep RT-PCR kit. Libraries were constructed in a second round of multiplex PCR, after which size selection and purification were carried out. Paired-end sequencing of the libraries was performed with 100 bp reads on an Illumina HiSeq2000. On the authors' methods: SOAPnuke was used to process the raw data, with reads discarded if the reads contained adapters or uncalled bases, had a mean Phred below 15, or lacked an exact constant-primer or identifier match. COPE v1.2.5 was used to merge high-quality paired reads, and clonotypes were defined as unique nucleotide sequences. Clonotypes were aligned to IMGT TRBV, TRBD and TRBJ reference segments using MiTCR v1.1. Only V-J combinations with frequency above 0.0001, covering about 99% of repertoires, were analysed. A TCS score was defined as the ratio between F50 (clonal expansion) and ExV (chaos), using BLOSUM62-based TCRdist between CDR3 peptides within each V-J. Welch's t-statistics and random forest reduced some 510 V-J features to 13, which were used in a naive Bayes classifier (R e1071). Thyroid-blood repertoire similarity was quantified with the Morisita-Horn index. The raw public data were reprocessed by TCRdb itself: fastp quality trimming at Q25, MiXCR clonotype calling, in-frame beta chains only. All rows with the same CDR3 protein become a single entry with the most common DNA and genes. TCRdb, rather than the study authors, made the V and J calls. The sample table records approximately 100,000 distinct CDR3 sequences; about 45% of these occur just once. The ten largest clones capture roughly 26% of the sample.

Sequenced input: blood. The sequence was obtained from a man in his forties or fifties with Graves' hyperthyroidism. The chain is assembled from TRBV6-1 and TRBJ2-7, with 7 middle bases fitting TRBD2. The DNA sequence is as follows: TGTGCCAGCACTCTCACTAGCGAGCCCTACAATGAGCAGTACTTC. The resulting protein is CASTLTSEPYNEQYF.